This TCR beta chain was recovered during a study of shared clonotypes between healthy human individuals. Study results and caveats: Roughly 5% of naive CD4 clonotypes were common to a handful of donors.

This clone appeared a single time. Its antigen is as yet unknown. The CDR3 covers 18 residues. Repertoires were generated with immunoSEQ multiplex PCR, while TCRdb's copy carries only in-frame clones and drops some. The sample has around 990,000 clones, 77% seen once. Adult donors, all healthy and HIV-negative, had no recent acute infections or vaccinations. The TCR sequence derives from a man younger than 30 in good health. Some clones in this sample may be carry-over from other donors' samples. The chain couples TRBV21-1 to TRBJ2-1; whether TRBD1, the table's D call, matches the DNA was not checked. TRBV21-1 is flagged as a pseudogene. The sample comprised memory CD4+ T cells from PBMCs. Subset denoted: CD45RA-negative fraction. The CDR3 protein is CASSKRWDSLSSYNEQFF. The DNA of the CDR3 is TGTGCCAGCAGCAAAAGGTGGGACAGTCTGAGCTCCTACAATGAGCAGTTCTTC.